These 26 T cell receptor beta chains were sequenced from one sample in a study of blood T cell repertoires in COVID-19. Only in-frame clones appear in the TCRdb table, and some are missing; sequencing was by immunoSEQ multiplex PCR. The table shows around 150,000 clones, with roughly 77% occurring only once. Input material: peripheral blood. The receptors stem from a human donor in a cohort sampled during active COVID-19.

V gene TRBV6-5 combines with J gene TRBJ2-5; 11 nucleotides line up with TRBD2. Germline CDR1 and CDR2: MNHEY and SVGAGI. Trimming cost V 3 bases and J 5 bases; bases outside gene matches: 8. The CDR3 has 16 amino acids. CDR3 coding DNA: TGTGCCAGCAGTTATACTAGTAGCGGGGGGGCCGAGACCCAGTACTTC. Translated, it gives CASSYTSSGGAETQYF.

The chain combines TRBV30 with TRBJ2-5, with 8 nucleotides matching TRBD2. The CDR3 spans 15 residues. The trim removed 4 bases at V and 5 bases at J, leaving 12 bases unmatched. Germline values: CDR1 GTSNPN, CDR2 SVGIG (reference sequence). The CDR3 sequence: CAWTQTSAVGETQYF. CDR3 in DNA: TGTGCCTGGACCCAGACTAGCGCCGTGGGGGAGACCCAGTACTTC.

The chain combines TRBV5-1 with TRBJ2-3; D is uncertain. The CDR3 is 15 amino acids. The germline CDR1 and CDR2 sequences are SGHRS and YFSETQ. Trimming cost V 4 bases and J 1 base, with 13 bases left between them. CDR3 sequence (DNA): TGCGCCAGCAGCCAGCTCGGGTTGCGCACAGATACGCAGTATTTT. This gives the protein CASSQLGLRTDTQYF.

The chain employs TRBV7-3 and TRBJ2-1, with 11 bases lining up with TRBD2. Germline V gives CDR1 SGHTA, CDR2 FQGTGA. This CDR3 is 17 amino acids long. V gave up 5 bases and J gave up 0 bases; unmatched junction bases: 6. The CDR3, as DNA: TGTGCCAGCAGCGGAGCTACTAGCGGGAGCTCCTACAATGAGCAGTTCTTC. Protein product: CASSGATSGSSYNEQFF.

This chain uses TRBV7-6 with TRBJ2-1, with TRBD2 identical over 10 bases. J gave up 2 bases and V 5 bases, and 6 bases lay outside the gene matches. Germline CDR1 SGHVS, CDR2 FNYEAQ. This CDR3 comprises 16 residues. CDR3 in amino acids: CASSQGLAGAYNEQFF. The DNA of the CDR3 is TGTGCCAGCAGCCAGGGCCTAGCGGGGGCCTACAATGAGCAGTTCTTC.

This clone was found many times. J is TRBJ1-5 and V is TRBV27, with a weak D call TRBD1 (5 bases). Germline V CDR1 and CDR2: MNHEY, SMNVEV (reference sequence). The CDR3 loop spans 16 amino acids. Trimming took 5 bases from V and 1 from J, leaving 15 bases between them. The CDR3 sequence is CASSPHGRASNQPQHF. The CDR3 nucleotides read TGTGCCAGCAGTCCCCACGGCAGGGCGAGCAATCAGCCCCAGCATTTT.

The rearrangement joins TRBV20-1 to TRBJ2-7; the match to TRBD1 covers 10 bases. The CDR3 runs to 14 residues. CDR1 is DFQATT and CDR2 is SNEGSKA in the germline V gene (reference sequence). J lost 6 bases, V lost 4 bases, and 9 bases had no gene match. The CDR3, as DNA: TGCAGTGCTACTGACAGGGGGCAACGGGTCGAGCAGTACTTC. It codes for CSATDRGQRVEQYF.

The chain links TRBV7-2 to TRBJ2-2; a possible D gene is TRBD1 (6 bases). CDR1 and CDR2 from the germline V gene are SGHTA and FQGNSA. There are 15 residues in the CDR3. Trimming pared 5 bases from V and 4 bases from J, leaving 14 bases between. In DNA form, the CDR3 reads TGTGCCAGCAGCCCAAACGGACAGACCACCGGGGAGCTGTTTTTT. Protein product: CASSPNGQTTGELFF.

The CDR3 DNA follows: TGTGCCAGCAGCGACTGGACAGGGGCCGCTATTGGTTATTTT. Residues: CASSDWTGAAIGYF. V is TRBV5-6 and J is TRBJ2-3, with 9 nucleotides matching TRBD1. V dropped 4 bases and J dropped 15; count of bases not matched to a gene: 15. Germline V gene lookup returns CDR1 SGHDT and CDR2 YYEEEE. CDR3 length equals 14 residues.

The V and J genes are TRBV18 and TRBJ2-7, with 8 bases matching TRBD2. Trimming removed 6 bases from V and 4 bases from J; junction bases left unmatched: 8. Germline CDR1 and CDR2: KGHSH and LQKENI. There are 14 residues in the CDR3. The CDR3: CASSPGGGSYEQYF. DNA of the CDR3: TGTGCCAGCTCCCCCGGGGGGGGTTCGTACGAGCAGTACTTC.

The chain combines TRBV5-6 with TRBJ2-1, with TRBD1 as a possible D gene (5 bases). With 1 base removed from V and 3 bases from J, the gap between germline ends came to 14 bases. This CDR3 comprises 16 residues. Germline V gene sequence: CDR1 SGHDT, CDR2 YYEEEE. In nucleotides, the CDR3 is TGTGCCAGCAGCTTGTGGAAGGGGCAGGACTACAATGAGCAGTTCTTC. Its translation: CASSLWKGQDYNEQFF. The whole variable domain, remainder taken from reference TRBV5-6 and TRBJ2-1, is DAGVTQSPTHLIKTRGQQVTLRCSPKSGHDTVSWYQQALGQGPQFIFQYYEEEERQRGNFPDRFSGHQFPNYSSELNVNALLLGDSALYLCASSLWKGQDYNEQFFGPGTRLTVL.

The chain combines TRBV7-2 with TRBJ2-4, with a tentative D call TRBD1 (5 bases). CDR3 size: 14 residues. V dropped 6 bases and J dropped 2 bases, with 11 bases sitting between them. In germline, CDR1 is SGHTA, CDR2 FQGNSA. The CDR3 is CASRKKGPKNIQYF. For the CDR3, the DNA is TGTGCCAGCAGGAAAAAGGGGCCCAAAAACATTCAGTACTTC.

CDR3 amino acids: CASSQVPYERQYF. CDR3 DNA sequence: TGCGCCAGCAGCCAAGTTCCCTACGAGAGGCAGTACTTC. V gene TRBV4-1 combines with J gene TRBJ2-7; D gene ambiguous. The CDR3 extends over 13 amino acids. Trimming left V 1 base short and J 9 bases short, with 13 bases between. CDR1 is MGHRA and CDR2 is YSYEKL in the germline V gene.

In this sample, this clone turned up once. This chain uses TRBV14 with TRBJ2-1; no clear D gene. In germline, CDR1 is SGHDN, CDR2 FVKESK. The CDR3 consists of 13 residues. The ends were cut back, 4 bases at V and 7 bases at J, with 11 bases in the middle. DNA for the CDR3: TGTGCCAGCAGCCCAGATATAATGAATGAGCAGTTCTTC. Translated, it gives CASSPDIMNEQFF.

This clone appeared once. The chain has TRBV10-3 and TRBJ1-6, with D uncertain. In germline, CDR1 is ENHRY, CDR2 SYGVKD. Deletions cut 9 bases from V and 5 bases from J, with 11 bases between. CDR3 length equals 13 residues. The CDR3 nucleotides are TGTGCCATTTCCGGGGAAAATAATTCACCCCTCCACTTT. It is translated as CAISGENNSPLHF.

CDR3 residues: CASSQVQGGNSPLHF. CDR3 bases: TGTGCCAGCAGCCAGGTACAGGGGGGGAATTCACCCCTCCACTTT. The rearrangement joins TRBV14 to TRBJ1-6; 8 nucleotides align to TRBD1. This CDR3 is built from 15 residues. Germline trimming cut 3 bases from V and 7 bases from J; bases unmatched to any gene: 5. Germline V gene sequence: CDR1 SGHDN, CDR2 FVKESK.

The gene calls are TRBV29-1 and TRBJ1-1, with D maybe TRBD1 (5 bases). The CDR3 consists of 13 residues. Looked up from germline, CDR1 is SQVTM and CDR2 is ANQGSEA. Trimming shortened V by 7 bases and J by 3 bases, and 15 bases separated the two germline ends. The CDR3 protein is CSATARADTEAFF. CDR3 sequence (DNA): TGCAGCGCCACCGCCAGGGCGGACACTGAAGCTTTCTTT.

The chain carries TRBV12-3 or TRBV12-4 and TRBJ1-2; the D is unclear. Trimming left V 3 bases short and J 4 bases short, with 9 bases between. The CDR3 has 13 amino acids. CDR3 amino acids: CASSLFGGYGYTF. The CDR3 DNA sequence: TGTGCCAGCAGTTTGTTCGGCGGCTATGGCTACACCTTC.

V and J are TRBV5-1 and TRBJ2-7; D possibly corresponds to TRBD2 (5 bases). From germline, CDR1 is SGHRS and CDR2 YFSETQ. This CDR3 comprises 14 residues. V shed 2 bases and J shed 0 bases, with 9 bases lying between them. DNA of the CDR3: TGCGCCAGCAGCTTCGGACTGAGCTCCTACGAGCAGTACTTC. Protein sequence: CASSFGLSSYEQYF.

The CDR3, as DNA: TGTGCCAGCAGTTTATACGGGATGGCGAACACCGGGGAGCTGTTTTTT. Amino acid sequence: CASSLYGMANTGELFF. The rearrangement links TRBV28 to TRBJ2-2; TRBD2 might be the D (5 bases). Between the trimmed V and J ends, which lost 1 base and 0 bases, there was a span of 9 bases. CDR3 length: 16 amino acids. Germline V CDR1 and CDR2: MDHEN, SYDVKM.

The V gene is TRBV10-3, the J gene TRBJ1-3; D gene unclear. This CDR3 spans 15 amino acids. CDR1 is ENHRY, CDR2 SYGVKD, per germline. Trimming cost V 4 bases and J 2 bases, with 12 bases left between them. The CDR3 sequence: CAISGRGFAGNTIYF. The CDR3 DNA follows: TGTGCCATCAGTGGACGGGGATTCGCTGGAAACACCATATATTTT.

CDR3: CSVVGLANTGELFF. Here the CDR3 DNA reads TGCAGCGTTGTAGGGCTAGCTAACACCGGGGAGCTGTTTTTT. This chain links TRBV29-1 with TRBJ2-2, with D possibly matching TRBD2 (5 bases). Germline CDR1 SQVTM, CDR2 ANQGSEA. The CDR3 consists of 14 residues. The V and J ends lost 4 bases and 2 bases respectively, with 11 bases between them.

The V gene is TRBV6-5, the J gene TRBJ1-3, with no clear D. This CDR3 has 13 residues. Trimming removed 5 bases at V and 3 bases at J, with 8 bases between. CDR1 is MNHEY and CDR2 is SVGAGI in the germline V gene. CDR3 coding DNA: TGTGCCAGCAGTACCCTAGGTGGAAACACCATATATTTT. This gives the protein CASSTLGGNTIYF.

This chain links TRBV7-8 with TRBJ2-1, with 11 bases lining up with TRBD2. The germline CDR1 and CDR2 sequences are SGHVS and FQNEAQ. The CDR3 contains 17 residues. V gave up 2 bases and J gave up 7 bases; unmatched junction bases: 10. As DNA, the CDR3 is TGTGCCAGCAGCTTACCCCTAAGACTAGCGGGGTTTAATGAGCAGTTCTTC. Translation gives CASSLPLRLAGFNEQFF.

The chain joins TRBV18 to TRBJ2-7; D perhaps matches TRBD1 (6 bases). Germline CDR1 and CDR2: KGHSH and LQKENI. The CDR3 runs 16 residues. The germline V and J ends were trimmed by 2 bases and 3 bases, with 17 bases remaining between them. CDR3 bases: TGTGCCAGCTCACCAGGACGTTTGGCAGGGGACTACGAGCAGTACTTC. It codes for CASSPGRLAGDYEQYF.

In DNA, the CDR3 is TGTGCCAGCAATCGCTACGGGGGAGGAAACGAGCAGTACTTC. It yields the protein CASNRYGGGNEQYF. The chain joins TRBV27 to TRBJ2-7, with D possibly TRBD2 on 6 matching bases. This CDR3 region has 14 residues. The V gene lost 7 bases and the J gene lost 5 bases, with 18 bases spanning the gap. From germline, CDR1 is MNHEY and CDR2 SMNVEV (reference sequence).